The 26 T cell receptor beta chains presented below share a single source sample, sequenced in a study of Ad26.COV2.S vaccination and SARS-CoV-2 variants. Sequenced by immunoSEQ multiplex PCR; TCRdb stores in-frame clones only, minus some. There are under 400,000 clones in the sample; about nine tenths occur only once, and about 3% lies in the top ten. Sample treatment: 15 to 20 received Ad26.COV2.S at low or high dose, single or two shots; about five received placebo; per-sample allocation not given. After the first vaccine or placebo injection, samples were drawn on day 63. This specimen consisted of peripheral blood, obtained in a trial of Ad26.COV2.S vaccine versus placebo. Receptors were obtained from a person between 18 and 60 years old who received the Ad26.COV2.S COVID-19 vaccine or a placebo.

This clone was counted a few times. This chain joins TRBV9 and TRBJ2-7, with 9 bases aligning to TRBD2. This CDR3 has 15 residues. Looked up from germline, CDR1 is SGDLS and CDR2 is YYNGEE. Losses at the gene ends were 0 bases for V and 2 bases for J; bases not matched to a gene: 3. The chain's CDR3 is CASSVGSSGAYEQYF. The DNA of the CDR3 is TGTGCCAGCAGCGTAGGGTCTAGCGGGGCCTACGAGCAGTACTTC.

The count of this clone is one. The rearrangement uses TRBV7-3 and TRBJ2-2; no definite D call. Between the trimmed V and J ends, which lost 5 bases and 6 bases, there was a span of 13 bases. This CDR3 has 14 residues. Germline V gene data show CDR1 as SGHTA and CDR2 as FQGTGA. The CDR3 loop reads CASSPTSVAGELFF. CDR3 sequence (DNA): TGTGCCAGCAGCCCCACCAGTGTAGCCGGGGAGCTGTTTTTT.

This rearrangement joins TRBV5-4 to TRBJ2-3; 12 bases line up with TRBD2. Germline V lookup: CDR1 SGHNT, CDR2 YYREEE (reference sequence). The V gene end was trimmed by 4 bases and the J gene end by 6 bases; junction bases not matched to a gene: 9. The CDR3 is 16 amino acids. As DNA, the CDR3 is TGTGCCAGCAGCACCAGACTAGCGGGGGTGTGGGATACGCAGTATTTT. It is translated as CASSTRLAGVWDTQYF.

This clone was seen only once. This may be a read error, as it is one base from a much larger clone. The gene calls are TRBV7-8 and TRBJ2-2, with 9 nucleotides matching TRBD1. Germline CDR1 is SGHVS and CDR2 is FQNEAQ. Trimming removed 5 bases from V and 4 bases from J; junction bases left unmatched: 5. This CDR3 comprises 15 residues. DNA of the CDR3: TGTGCCAGCAGCCCCGGGACAGGGAGCACCGGGGAGCTGTTTTTT. It is translated as CASSPGTGSTGELFF.

The chain joins TRBV7-9 to TRBJ1-2, with 8 nucleotides matching TRBD1. The length of the CDR3 is 16 residues. Germline-derived CDR1 and CDR2 are SEHNR and FQNEAQ (reference sequence). Unmatched junction bases numbered 12, after V lost 5 bases and J lost 4 bases. The CDR3 DNA sequence: TGTGCCAGCAGCCGTACCCTCGGGACAGGATCCTATGGCTACACCTTC. Encoded protein: CASSRTLGTGSYGYTF.

The CDR3 DNA reads TGTGCCAGCAGCCCTCTGAGGGCAGTCCAAGAGACCCAGTACTTC. Translated: CASSPLRAVQETQYF. The chain recombines TRBV7-6 with TRBJ2-5; D perhaps matches TRBD2 (5 bases). The germline CDR1 and CDR2 sequences are SGHVS and FNYEAQ. The length of the CDR3 is 15 residues. Trimming cost V 5 bases and J 1 base, with 14 bases left between them.

The chain recombines TRBV6-1 with TRBJ2-1; possible D gene TRBD2, 6 bases. Germline V gene lookup returns CDR1 MNHNS and CDR2 SASEGT. The CDR3 runs 16 residues. Trimming removed 2 bases at V and 1 base at J, with 12 bases between. The CDR3 loop reads CASSEFMGGSYNEQFF. In DNA, the CDR3 is TGTGCCAGCAGTGAATTTATGGGGGGTTCCTACAATGAGCAGTTCTTC.

In this sample, this clone turned up once. This chain uses TRBV27 with TRBJ1-4; D uncertain. The CDR3 runs to 14 residues. The V end was cut by 6 bases, the J end by 8 bases, with 16 bases between. The V gene's germline CDR1 is MNHEY and CDR2 SMNVEV (reference sequence). CDR3 protein: CASRPGVRREKLFF. CDR3 in DNA: TGTGCCAGCAGGCCCGGAGTCAGGAGGGAAAAACTGTTTTTT.

This sequence joins TRBV13 and TRBJ1-2, with TRBD1 identical over 8 bases. Germline CDR1 is PRHDT and CDR2 is FYEKMQ (reference sequence). The CDR3 spans 13 residues. After removal of 7 bases from V and 7 bases from J, the junction contained 8 bases not matched to a gene. The CDR3: CASMGRGQAGYTF. CDR3 DNA: TGTGCCAGCATGGGCAGGGGGCAGGCTGGCTACACCTTC.

The V gene is TRBV5-1, the J gene TRBJ2-2; D may be TRBD2 (6 bases). The V end was cut by 0 bases, the J end by 8 bases, with 11 bases between. Germline V gene data show CDR1 as SGHRS and CDR2 as YFSETQ. The CDR3 consists of 14 residues. CDR3 sequence reads: CASSLDWRGGELFF. CDR3 sequence (DNA): TGCGCCAGCAGCTTGGATTGGCGGGGTGGGGAGCTGTTTTTT.

The rearrangement links TRBV19 to TRBJ1-1, with 8 bases fitting TRBD1. V lost 5 bases and J lost 5; bases outside the gene matches: 7. Germline V gene lookup returns CDR1 LNHDA and CDR2 SQIVND (reference sequence). The CDR3 sequence is 14 residues long. The CDR3 is CASSSRTGKTEAFF. CDR3 nucleotide sequence: TGTGCCAGTAGTTCCCGGACAGGGAAGACTGAAGCTTTCTTT.

The gene calls are TRBV3-1 (or the pseudogene TRBV3-2) and TRBJ1-4, with D perhaps TRBD1 (5 bases). This CDR3 is 15 amino acids long. The V gene's germline CDR1 is LGHDT and CDR2 YNNKEL (reference sequence). V lost 0 bases and J lost 3, with 8 bases in between. CDR3 amino acids: CASSQEWGANEKLFF. The CDR3 DNA sequence: TGTGCCAGCAGCCAAGAGTGGGGGGCTAATGAAAAACTGTTTTTT.

The rearrangement joins TRBV6-5 to TRBJ1-1; 10 bases map to TRBD1. Germline CDR1 and CDR2: MNHEY and SVGAGI. The CDR3 sequence is 15 residues long. The V gene end was trimmed by 7 bases and the J gene end by 7 bases; junction bases not matched to a gene: 12. CDR3 amino acids: CASIKGTGDRSEAFF. Written as DNA, the CDR3 is TGTGCCAGCATTAAGGGGACAGGGGATAGGAGTGAAGCTTTCTTT.

The genes are TRBV6-1 and TRBJ2-4; TRBD1 is a possible D gene (7 bases). Germline values: CDR1 MNHNS, CDR2 SASEGT. The CDR3 extends over 20 amino acids. V lost 1 base and J 0 bases, leaving 22 bases between the germline ends. The CDR3 DNA reads TGTGCCAGCAGTGAAGAGGCGGGACGGACAGGATTTCTAGCCAAAAACATTCAGTACTTC. Translation gives CASSEEAGRTGFLAKNIQYF.

The chain uses TRBV9 and TRBJ2-1; D ambiguous. The germline gives CDR1 SGDLS, CDR2 YYNGEE. The CDR3 runs 16 residues. The V end was cut by 0 bases, the J end by 0 bases, with 10 bases between. In nucleotides, the CDR3 is TGTGCCAGCAGCGTAGTCCCGGCAGACTCCTACAATGAGCAGTTCTTC. This sequence encodes CASSVVPADSYNEQFF.

The rearrangement uses TRBV19 and TRBJ2-3; 13 nucleotides line up with TRBD2. J gave up 9 bases and V 8 bases, and 11 bases lay outside the gene matches. CDR3 length equals 15 residues. From germline, CDR1 is LNHDA and CDR2 SQIVND (reference sequence). CDR3 DNA: TGTGCCAGTTCGATACCGGGACTAGCGGGGCGCACGCAGTATTTT. The encoded protein is CASSIPGLAGRTQYF.

Of note for this clone: This sample includes further DNA sequences coding for the same CDR3. CDR3 DNA sequence: TGTGCCAGCAGTTACGGCGGGGGCACTGAAGCTTTCTTT. Protein: CASSYGGGTEAFF. The genes are TRBV6-5 and TRBJ1-1, with a possible D match to TRBD1 (5 bases). The V end lost 2 bases, the J end lost 4 bases, and 8 bases lay between the germline ends. The CDR3 is made up of 13 amino acids. Germline CDR1 MNHEY, CDR2 SVGAGI.

J is TRBJ2-7 and V is TRBV28; maybe TRBD2 (5 bases). Germline V gene sequence: CDR1 MDHEN, CDR2 SYDVKM. V gave up 6 bases and J gave up 4 bases, with 13 bases separating them. This CDR3 has 13 amino acids. CDR3 amino acids: CASRDAGGYEQYF. The DNA of the CDR3 is TGTGCCAGCAGAGATGCCGGCGGGTACGAGCAGTACTTC.

J is TRBJ1-5 and V is TRBV3-1 (or the pseudogene TRBV3-2), with 9 bases aligning to TRBD1. This CDR3 comprises 18 residues. Germline assignment: CDR1 LGHDT and CDR2 YNNKEL (reference sequence). The V and J ends lost 1 base and 3 bases, in that order; junction bases with no gene match: 10. CDR3: CASSQARSGTGTNQPQHF. The CDR3 region has the DNA TGTGCCAGCAGCCAAGCTCGTTCCGGGACAGGGACCAATCAGCCCCAGCATTTT.

A remark on this clone: The sample holds other DNA sequences that translate to the same CDR3. The rearrangement uses TRBV5-1 and TRBJ2-3, with 8 bases fitting TRBD1. The CDR3 is 15 residues long. Germline V gene sequence: CDR1 SGHRS, CDR2 YFSETQ. V gave up 4 bases and J gave up 1 base; unmatched junction bases: 5. CDR3 bases: TGCGCCAGCAGCCTTGAGGGACAGGGCACAGATACGCAGTATTTT. It translates to CASSLEGQGTDTQYF.

The chain carries TRBV18 and TRBJ2-3; 7 bases are shared with TRBD2. This CDR3 contains 16 residues. The germline gives CDR1 KGHSH, CDR2 LQKENI. Trimming at V came to 1 base and at J to 2 bases, leaving 6 bases not matched to a gene. The CDR3 DNA sequence: TGTGCCAGCTCACCACAAGCGGGGTTCTACACAGATACGCAGTATTTT. Its protein product is CASSPQAGFYTDTQYF. The full variable domain, completed using reference TRBV18 and TRBJ2-3, is NAGVMQNPRHLVRRRGQEARLRCSPMKGHSHVYWYRQLPEEGLKFMVYLQKENIIDESGMPKERFSAEFPKEGPSILRIQQVVRGDSAAYFCASSPQAGFYTDTQYFGPGTRLTVL.

J is TRBJ2-2 and V is TRBV3-1 (or the pseudogene TRBV3-2), with TRBD1 matching 10 bases. From germline, CDR1 is LGHDT and CDR2 YNNKEL (reference sequence). The CDR3 covers 17 residues. The junction had 9 bases not matched to a gene; V was cut back by 3 bases and J by 5 bases. DNA of the CDR3: TGTGCCAGCAGCCAGGCCGGGACAGGGGTACGGACCGGGGAGCTGTTTTTT. Residues: CASSQAGTGVRTGELFF.

V and J are TRBV5-1 and TRBJ2-7; D might be TRBD1 (5 bases). The CDR3 has 13 residues. Trimming removed 2 bases at V and 2 bases at J, with 8 bases between. Germline-derived CDR1 and CDR2 are SGHRS and YFSETQ. The DNA for the CDR3 is TGCGCCAGCAGCTTACAGGACACCTACGAGCAGTACTTC. Amino acid sequence: CASSLQDTYEQYF.

The rearrangement uses TRBV9 and TRBJ1-6; no clear D gene. Trimming pared 1 base from V and 9 bases from J, leaving 5 bases between. The CDR3 sequence is 12 residues long. Germline lookup yields CDR1 SGDLS and CDR2 YYNGEE. The CDR3 reads CASSVQGSPLHF. The CDR3 DNA sequence: TGTGCCAGCAGCGTACAAGGTTCACCCCTCCACTTT.

The V call is TRBV5-1, the J call TRBJ1-3, with D unclear. The length of the CDR3 is 19 residues. Germline V CDR1 and CDR2: SGHRS, YFSETQ. V lost 0 bases, J lost 0 bases, and 19 bases lay in between. The CDR3 reads CASSLVPFLTSSSGNTIYF. DNA for the CDR3: TGCGCCAGCAGCTTGGTACCTTTCCTTACCTCCAGCTCTGGAAACACCATATATTTT.

The gene calls are TRBV5-1 and TRBJ2-3; D ambiguous. Germline V CDR1 and CDR2: SGHRS, YFSETQ. V was pared by 5 bases and J by 7 bases, with 11 bases between. The CDR3 contains 12 residues. CDR3 sequence reads: CASSQSPNTQYF. CDR3 nucleotide sequence: TGCGCCAGCAGTCAAAGCCCGAATACGCAGTATTTT.